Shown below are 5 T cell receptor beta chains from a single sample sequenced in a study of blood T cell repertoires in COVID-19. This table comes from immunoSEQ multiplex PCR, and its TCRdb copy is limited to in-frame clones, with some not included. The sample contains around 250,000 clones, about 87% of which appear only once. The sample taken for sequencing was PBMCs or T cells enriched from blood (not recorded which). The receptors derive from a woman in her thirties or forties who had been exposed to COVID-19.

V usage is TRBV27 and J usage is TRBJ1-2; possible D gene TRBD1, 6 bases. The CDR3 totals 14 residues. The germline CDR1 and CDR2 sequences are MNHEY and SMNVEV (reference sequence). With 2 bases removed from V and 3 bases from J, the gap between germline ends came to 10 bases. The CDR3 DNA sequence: TGTGCCAGCAGTTTACAACAGGGCGACTATGGCTACACCTTC. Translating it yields CASSLQQGDYGYTF.

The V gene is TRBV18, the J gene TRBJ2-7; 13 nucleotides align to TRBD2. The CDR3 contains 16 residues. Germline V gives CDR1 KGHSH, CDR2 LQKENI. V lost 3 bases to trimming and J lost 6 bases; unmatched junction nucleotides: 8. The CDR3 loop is CASSPAGLAGVSEQYV. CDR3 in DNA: TGTGCCAGCTCACCGGCCGGACTAGCGGGAGTTAGCGAGCAGTACGTC.

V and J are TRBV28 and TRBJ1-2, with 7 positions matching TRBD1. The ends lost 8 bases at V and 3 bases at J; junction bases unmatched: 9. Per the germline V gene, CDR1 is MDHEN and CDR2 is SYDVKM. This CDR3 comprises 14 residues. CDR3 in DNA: TGTGCCAGCCAACACAGGGGATCGCACTATGGCTACACCTTC. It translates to CASQHRGSHYGYTF.

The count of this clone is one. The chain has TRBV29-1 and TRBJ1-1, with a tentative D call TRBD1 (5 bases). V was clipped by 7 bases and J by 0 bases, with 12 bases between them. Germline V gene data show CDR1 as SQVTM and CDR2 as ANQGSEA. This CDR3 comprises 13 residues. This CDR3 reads CSAAGQMNTEAFF. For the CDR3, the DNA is TGCAGCGCCGCGGGGCAAATGAACACTGAAGCTTTCTTT.

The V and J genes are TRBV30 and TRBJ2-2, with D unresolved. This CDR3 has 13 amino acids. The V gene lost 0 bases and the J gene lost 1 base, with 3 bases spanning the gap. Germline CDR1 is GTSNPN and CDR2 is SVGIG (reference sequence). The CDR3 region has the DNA TGTGCCTGGAGTGTCCAGAACACCGGGGAGCTGTTTTTT. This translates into CAWSVQNTGELFF.